Below, 21 T cell receptor beta chains from the same sample are listed, as sequenced in a study of shared clonotypes between healthy human individuals. The protocol was immunoSEQ multiplex PCR, while the TCRdb copy is restricted to in-frame clones and leaves out a portion. This table holds around 1.5 million clones, 95% to 99% found once. Material: naive CD4+ T cells sorted from blood. Subset here: CD45RA+ positively selected. All receptors come from a young man in good health.

This clone was found once. The chain is built from TRBV19 and TRBJ2-4, with D perhaps TRBD2 (7 bases). V was shortened by 3 bases and J by 8 bases, with 14 bases between the two germline ends. The CDR3 sequence is 14 residues long. The germline V gene has CDR1 LNHDA and CDR2 SQIVND (reference sequence). CDR3 in amino acids: CASSMVGGLDIQYF. The CDR3 DNA reads as TGTGCCAGTAGTATGGTCGGGGGGCTTGACATTCAGTACTTC.

The chain couples TRBV4-1 to TRBJ2-1; unclear D gene. Germline values: CDR1 MGHRA, CDR2 YSYEKL. V was pared by 0 bases and J by 14 bases, with 20 bases between. This CDR3 region has 15 residues. CDR3 nucleotide sequence: TGCGCCAGCAGCCAAGATCTTGCGGAGAGGTTCGGAAAGTTCTTC. Translated, it gives CASSQDLAERFGKFF.

About this clone: The same CDR3 is also encoded by other DNA sequences in this sample. This chain connects TRBV7-2 to TRBJ1-5, with D hard to call. Trimming took 6 bases from V and 0 from J, leaving 3 bases between them. CDR1 is SGHTA and CDR2 is FQGNSA in the germline V gene. The CDR3 is 12 residues long. For the CDR3, the DNA is TGTGCCAGCAGTAATAGCAATCAGCCCCAGCATTTT. Translation: CASSNSNQPQHF.

This clone was seen once. The chain carries TRBV16 and TRBJ2-3, with D possibly matching TRBD2 (5 bases). Per germline, CDR1 KGHSY and CDR2 FQNENV. CDR3 length equals 12 residues. The V end lost 8 bases, the J end lost 6 bases, and 12 bases lay between the germline ends. CDR3 region: CASALATDTQYF. In nucleotides, the CDR3 is TGTGCCAGCGCGCTAGCTACCGATACGCAGTATTTT.

V gene TRBV14 combines with J gene TRBJ1-2, with D possibly being TRBD1 (5 bases). The CDR3 consists of 13 residues. The germline V gene has CDR1 SGHDN and CDR2 FVKESK. V lost 2 bases and J 2 bases, leaving 6 bases between the germline ends. The CDR3: CASSQHRNYGYTF. The CDR3 region has the DNA TGTGCCAGCAGCCAACACAGGAACTATGGCTACACCTTC.

The chain employs TRBV18 and TRBJ2-2, with 9 bases identical to TRBD1. J gave up 0 bases and V 11 bases, and 4 bases lay outside the gene matches. In germline, CDR1 is KGHSH, CDR2 LQKENI. The CDR3 runs 14 residues. This chain's CDR3 is CASGTGTNTGELFF. In nucleotides, the CDR3 is TGTGCCTCAGGGACAGGGACGAACACCGGGGAGCTGTTTTTT.

The genes are TRBV29-1 and TRBJ2-1; 12 positions match TRBD2. The CDR3 contains 15 residues. Looked up from germline, CDR1 is SQVTM and CDR2 is ANQGSEA. V lost 4 bases and J lost 6; bases outside the gene matches: 7. CDR3 amino acids: CSVVRLAGDSNEQFF. The CDR3 DNA follows: TGCAGCGTTGTTAGACTAGCGGGAGATAGCAATGAGCAGTTCTTC.

The CDR3 bases are TGTGCCAGCAGCGTAGCTACGGGGCCGAACACTGAAGCTTTCTTT. Translation gives CASSVATGPNTEAFF. The chain has TRBV9 and TRBJ1-1; maybe TRBD1 (5 bases). V lost 0 bases and J 1 base, leaving 10 bases between the germline ends. CDR1 is SGDLS, CDR2 YYNGEE, per germline. The CDR3 contains 15 residues.

V and J are TRBV14 and TRBJ2-7, with TRBD1 matching 7 bases. J was trimmed by 3 bases and V by 7 bases; bases with no gene match: 9. The length of the CDR3 is 14 residues. Germline CDR1 is SGHDN and CDR2 is FVKESK. For the CDR3, the DNA is TGTGCCAGCACCCCCGGGACAGCAAACTACGAGCAGTACTTC. It specifies CASTPGTANYEQYF.

A word on this clone: The same CDR3 is also encoded by other DNA sequences in this sample. The chain combines TRBV5-1 with TRBJ2-5; D is perhaps TRBD1 (5 bases). The CDR3 runs to 14 residues. V lost 0 bases, J lost 3 bases, and 9 bases lay in between. From germline, CDR1 is SGHRS and CDR2 YFSETQ. CDR3 protein: CASSLGQGEETQYF. CDR3 nucleotides: TGCGCCAGCAGCTTGGGGCAGGGTGAAGAGACCCAGTACTTC.

Comments on this clone: An end of the junction differs from the germline gene, which may be a read error. The gene calls are TRBV20-1 and TRBJ1-1; D is perhaps TRBD1 (5 bases). The germline V gene has CDR1 DFQATT and CDR2 SNEGSKA (reference sequence). There are 11 residues in the CDR3. For the CDR3, the DNA is TGCAGTGCTAGAGCGTTAGGGGACCCGAACTTT. This translates into CSARALGDPNF.

The gene calls are TRBV5-1 and TRBJ1-2; maybe TRBD1 (5 bases). Trimming took 4 bases from V and 8 from J, leaving 15 bases between them. Germline CDR1 reads SGHRS; CDR2 reads YFSETQ. The CDR3 is 13 residues long. CDR3 residues: CASSLGAKGGYTF. CDR3 sequence (DNA): TGCGCCAGCAGCCTCGGGGCCAAAGGGGGCTACACCTTC.

The chain uses TRBV5-4 and TRBJ2-4, with D possibly being TRBD2 (6 bases). Germline CDR1 is SGHNT and CDR2 is YYREEE (reference sequence). V shed 4 bases and J shed 3 bases, with 17 bases lying between them. The CDR3 is made up of 16 amino acids. The CDR3 is CASSQDSSSGKNIQYF. The CDR3 bases are TGTGCCAGCAGCCAAGACTCTAGTAGCGGCAAAAACATTCAGTACTTC.

The chain has TRBV5-6 and TRBJ2-7; unclear D gene. Germline V CDR1 and CDR2: SGHDT, YYEEEE. The V end lost 2 bases, the J end lost 0 bases, and 6 bases lay between the germline ends. This CDR3 comprises 13 residues. CDR3 nucleotides: TGTGCCAGCAGCTTAACAGTCTCCTACGAGCAGTACTTC. This sequence encodes CASSLTVSYEQYF.

The chain employs TRBV19 and TRBJ2-6; 8 bases line up with TRBD1. The CDR3 loop spans 16 amino acids. J gave up 0 bases and V 7 bases, and 5 bases lay outside the gene matches. Germline values: CDR1 LNHDA, CDR2 SQIVND (reference sequence). CDR3 bases: TGTGCCAGTACGGACAGGGTAGGCTCTGGGGCCAACGTCCTGACTTTC. This translates into CASTDRVGSGANVLTF.

The chain has TRBV5-8 and TRBJ2-7; 8 nucleotides line up with TRBD2. The trim removed 2 bases at V and 12 bases at J, leaving 10 bases unmatched. Germline lookup yields CDR1 SGHTS and CDR2 YDEGEE. This CDR3 has 13 amino acids. CDR3 coding DNA: TGTGCCAGCAGCTTAAGAGCGGGAGAGTTGCGGTACTTC. This sequence encodes CASSLRAGELRYF. The full variable domain, rest sourced from reference TRBV5-8 and TRBJ2-7, is EAGVTQSPTHLIKTRGQQATLRCSPISGHTSVYWYQQALGLGLQFLLWYDEGEERNRGNFPPRFSGRQFPNYSSELNVNALELEDSALYLCASSLRAGELRYFGPGTRLTVT.

CDR3: CASSAETGVGSYEQYF. The CDR3 DNA is TGTGCCAGCAGCGCGGAGACGGGGGTTGGGTCCTACGAGCAGTACTTC. The chain combines TRBV7-9 with TRBJ2-7; the D gene is possibly TRBD2 (6 bases). Trimming shortened V by 5 bases and J by 1 base, and 18 bases separated the two germline ends. CDR3 length equals 16 residues. Germline CDR1 is SEHNR and CDR2 is FQNEAQ (reference sequence).

The gene calls are TRBV7-9 and TRBJ2-5; tentative D call: TRBD2 (5 bases). The CDR3 runs 15 residues. Germline lookup yields CDR1 SEHNR and CDR2 FQNEAQ (reference sequence). The germline V and J ends were trimmed by 5 bases and 2 bases, with 15 bases remaining between them. CDR3 coding DNA: TGTGCCAGCAGCCCAAGAGGGCTAGCTCAAGAGACCCAGTACTTC. It specifies CASSPRGLAQETQYF. The whole variable domain, remainder taken from reference TRBV7-9 and TRBJ2-5, is DTGVSQNPRHKITKRGQNVTFRCDPISEHNRLYWYRQTLGQGPEFLTYFQNEAQLEKSRLLSDRFSAERPKGSFSTLEIQRTEQGDSAMYLCASSPRGLAQETQYFGPGTRLLVL.

A note on this clone: Other nucleotide sequences from this sample produce the same CDR3. The chain recombines TRBV5-1 with TRBJ1-1; D is perhaps TRBD1 (5 bases). CDR1 and CDR2 from the germline V gene are SGHRS and YFSETQ. V was pared by 2 bases and J by 0 bases, with 8 bases between. The length of the CDR3 is 14 residues. The CDR3 protein is CASSFGAMNTEAFF. The CDR3 nucleotides read TGCGCCAGCAGCTTCGGGGCAATGAACACTGAAGCTTTCTTT.

The rearrangement uses TRBV18 and TRBJ2-5; 7 bases are a match to TRBD2. CDR3 size: 15 residues. Germline CDR1 reads KGHSH; CDR2 reads LQKENI. Trimming took 5 bases from V and 5 from J; bases not matched to a gene: 11. Here the CDR3 reads CASSTLANAGETQYF. In DNA form, the CDR3 reads TGTGCCAGCTCAACACTAGCGAACGCGGGGGAGACCCAGTACTTC.

The V call is TRBV6-5, the J call TRBJ1-1, with D possibly being TRBD1 (5 bases). Germline lookup yields CDR1 MNHEY and CDR2 SVGAGI. There are 11 residues in the CDR3. The germline V and J ends were trimmed by 11 bases and 2 bases, with 9 bases remaining between them. CDR3 nucleotide sequence: TGTGCCGCGGGGCACAACACTGAAGCTTTCTTT. Translating gives CAAGHNTEAFF.